The present entry profiles one TCR beta chain with its context. Its target is unknown. Unique molecular identifier tags were affixed to discrete cDNA molecules. TCRdb re-called the 5' RACE reads with MiXCR, one entry per CDR3 protein. Of around 70,000 distinct CDR3 sequences listed, approximately 8.3% are singletons. The data were obtained in a study of early T cells in non-severe SARS-CoV-2 infection. Across the whole study: The input, bulk RNA from unsorted whole blood, was sequenced, and chains were unpaired.

This CDR3 is 15 amino acids long. The ends lost 5 bases at V and 6 bases at J; junction bases unmatched: 8. Study-wide points: Database matching using VDJdb favored anti-spike CD8 responses, with private and CD4 specificities left missing.

The sample consisted of whole blood. This chain connects TRBV12-3 or TRBV12-4 to TRBJ1-3; 9 nucleotides line up with TRBD1. This sequence was found in an adult who was a healthcare worker with PCR-confirmed SARS-CoV-2 infection or an uninfected control (not recorded which). The CDR3: CASSPGTGSENTIYF. CDR3 sequence (DNA): TGTGCCAGCAGTCCCGGGACAGGGAGTGAAAACACCATATATTTT.